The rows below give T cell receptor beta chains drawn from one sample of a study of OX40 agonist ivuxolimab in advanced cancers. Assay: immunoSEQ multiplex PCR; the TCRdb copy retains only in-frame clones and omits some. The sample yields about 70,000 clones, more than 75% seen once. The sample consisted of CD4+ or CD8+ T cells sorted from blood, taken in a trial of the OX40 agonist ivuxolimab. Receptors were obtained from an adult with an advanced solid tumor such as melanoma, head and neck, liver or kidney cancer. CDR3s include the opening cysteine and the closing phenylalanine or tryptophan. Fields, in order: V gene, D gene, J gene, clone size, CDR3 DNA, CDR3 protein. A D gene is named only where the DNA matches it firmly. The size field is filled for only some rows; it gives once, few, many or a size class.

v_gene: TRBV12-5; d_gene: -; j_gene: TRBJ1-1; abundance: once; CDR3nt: TGTGCTAGTGGTCTTGGACCGCGGGCTTTCTTT; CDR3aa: CASGLGPRAFF
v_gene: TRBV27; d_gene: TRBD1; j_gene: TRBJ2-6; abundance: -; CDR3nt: TGTGCCAGCACCCCTGGACAGGGGGCGTCCGGGGCCAACGTCCTGACTTTC; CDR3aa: CASTPGQGASGANVLTF
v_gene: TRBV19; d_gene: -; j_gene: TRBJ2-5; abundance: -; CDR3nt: TGTGCCAGTAGTACCCCCTCCCGGACAGAGACCCAGTACTTC; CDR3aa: CASSTPSRTETQYF
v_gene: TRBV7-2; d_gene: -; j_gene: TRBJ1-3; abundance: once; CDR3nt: TGTGCCAGCAGCTTAGGCCCGAACTATGCAAGCTCTGGAAACACCATATATTTT; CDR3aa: CASSLGPNYASSGNTIYF
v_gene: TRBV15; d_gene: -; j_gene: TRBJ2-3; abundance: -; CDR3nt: TGTGCCACCAGCAGACTCACAGGGAGTCGCCCAGATACGCAGTATTTT; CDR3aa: CATSRLTGSRPDTQYF
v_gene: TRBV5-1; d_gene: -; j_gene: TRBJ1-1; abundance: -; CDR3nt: TGCGCCAGCAGCTTGGACAGATTGAACACTGAAGCTTTCTTT; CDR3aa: CASSLDRLNTEAFF
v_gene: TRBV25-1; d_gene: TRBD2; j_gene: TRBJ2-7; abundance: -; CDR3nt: TGTGCCAGCAGTGAACGACTAGCGGGGGACGAGCAGTACTTC; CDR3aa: CASSERLAGDEQYF
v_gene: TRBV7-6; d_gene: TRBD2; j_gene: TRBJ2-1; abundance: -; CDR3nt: TGTGCCAGCAGCCCTAGTATCGGCGGGAGGACCTACAATGAGCAGTTCTTC; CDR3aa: CASSPSIGGRTYNEQFF
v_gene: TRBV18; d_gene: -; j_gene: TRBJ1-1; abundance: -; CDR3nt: TGTGCCAGCTCACCTAACAACGGTGGTGGAGGCGAAGCTTTCTTT; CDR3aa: CASSPNNGGGGEAFF
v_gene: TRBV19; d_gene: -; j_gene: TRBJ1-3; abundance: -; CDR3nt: TGTGCCAGACCCGCGTTTTGTGTGACCACCTTCTCTGGAAACACCATATATTTT; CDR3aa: CARPAFCVTTFSGNTIYF
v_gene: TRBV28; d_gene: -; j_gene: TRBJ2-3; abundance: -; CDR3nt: TGTGCCAGCAGTGGGAAAGGGCGTGGTACAGATACGCAGTATTTT; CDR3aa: CASSGKGRGTDTQYF
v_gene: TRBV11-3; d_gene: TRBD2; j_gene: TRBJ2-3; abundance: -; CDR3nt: TGTGCCAGCAGCTTGGGAGCGGGGGGAAGCACAGATACGCAGTATTTT; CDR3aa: CASSLGAGGSTDTQYF
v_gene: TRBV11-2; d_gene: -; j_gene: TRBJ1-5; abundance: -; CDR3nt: TGTGCCAGCAGCTTAGATGGGGCGGATCAGCCCCAGCATTTT; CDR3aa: CASSLDGADQPQHF
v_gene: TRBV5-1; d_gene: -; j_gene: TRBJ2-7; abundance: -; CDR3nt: TGCGCCAGCAGCTTGGGGTATGGGAAGGGAACCTACGAGCAGTACTTC; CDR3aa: CASSLGYGKGTYEQYF
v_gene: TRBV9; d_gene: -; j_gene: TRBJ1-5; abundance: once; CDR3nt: TGTGTCAGCAGCGCAGGACAAACCAATCAGCCCCAGCATTTT; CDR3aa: CVSSAGQTNQPQHF